The present entry profiles one T cell receptor beta chain with its context. The clone's antigen remains unknown. No much larger clone is present one base from it, and per-base qualities are unavailable. This entry belongs to a study of T cells in Graves' hyperthyroidism and ophthalmopathy (dated by TCRdb to the late 2010s). For the study in its entirety: Peripheral blood was sampled at the time of initial diagnosis, prior to any treatment. To identify distinguishing TCR V-J signatures, a discovery cohort of around 100 patients was used, comprising approximately 40 with Graves' ophthalmopathy and some 60 with stable Graves' hyperthyroidism. Prospective prediction of ophthalmopathy was tested in an independent validation cohort of fewer than 20 hyperthyroidism patients and 15 to 17 patients who later progressed to ophthalmopathy. The approximately 90 discovery patients were divided at random into training and test sets in a 7:3 ratio. In addition, the study compared T-cell repertoires in thyroid tissue and in blood from five to seven Graves' hyperthyroidism patients. After blood sampling, hyperthyroidism patients were treated with methimazole at a starting dose of 30 mg daily, and ophthalmopathy patients were treated with high-dose intravenous methylprednisolone. According to the paper, TCR Vbeta CDR3 sequencing was carried out on more than 120 peripheral blood samples, which came from under 50 ophthalmopathy, under 80 hyperthyroidism and roughly 17 progressor patients. Broad study findings and their caveats: No statistical method was used to set the sample size in advance, and investigators knew the group allocation. Blood samples also contained most of the expanded thyroid clonotypes (frequency above 0.001), which suggests that blood repertoires may reflect thyroid immune responses. Ophthalmopathy was separated from stable hyperthyroidism by a 13 V-J signature model, with about 86% sensitivity and around 81% specificity obtained in cross-validation and 80%/75% obtained in testing. During validation, the model predicted progression to ophthalmopathy a median of about 6.5 months ahead of onset, with roughly 65% sensitivity and around 73% specificity.

TCR beta CDR3 regions were amplified from RNA transcripts. The TCR CDR3 was subjected to a first round of RT-PCR using the HTBI primer set and the Qiagen OneStep RT-PCR kit. Libraries were constructed in a second round of multiplex PCR, after which size selection and purification were performed. The libraries were sequenced on an Illumina HiSeq2000 using paired-end 100 bp reads. Concerning the study's data processing: SOAPnuke was used to process the raw data, throwing out any read that contained adapters or uncalled bases, had a mean Phred below 15, or lacked an exact constant-primer or identifier match. COPE v1.2.5 was used to merge the high-quality paired reads, and each unique nucleotide sequence was defined as a clonotype. MiTCR v1.1 was used to align the clonotypes against IMGT TRBV, TRBD and TRBJ reference segments. Only V-J combinations with frequency above 0.0001, covering approximately 99% of repertoires, were analysed. A TCS score was defined as the ratio between F50 (clonal expansion) and ExV (chaos), using BLOSUM62-based TCRdist between CDR3 peptides within each V-J. Welch's t-statistics and random forest reduced 500 to 550 V-J features to 10 to 15, which were used in a naive Bayes classifier (R e1071). The public reads were reanalyzed by TCRdb: fastp trimming at Q25, MiXCR alignment, in-frame beta chains only. Rows with a matching CDR3 protein are joined into one entry that keeps the most common DNA and genes. For this entry, the V and J calls and clone size follow TCRdb and not the study's own pipeline. The sample profile shows some 510,000 distinct CDR3 sequences; 20% of them were found once. The ten largest clonotypes hold less than 30% of the sample.

Stable Graves' hyperthyroidism was defined as no progression to ophthalmopathy during 18 months of follow-up. Hyperthyroidism patients were newly diagnosed, with disease duration under 2 months, and aged 18 to 65 years. Exclusion was applied to patients with uncontrolled infections, other autoimmune diseases, pregnancy or lactation. Diagnoses were established on the basis of clinical symptoms, serum thyroxine and TRAb, thyroid ultrasound, and orbital computed tomography. Ficoll-Paque density gradient centrifugation was used to isolate PBMCs from 9.5 to 10 ml of fresh peripheral blood. Total RNA was extracted using Trizol reagent, and RNA quality was assessed on an Agilent 2100 Bioanalyzer. The sequenced sample consisted of blood. The TCR comes from a man between 18 and 29 years old with Graves' hyperthyroidism.

CDR3 loop: CASSLTRGRRNSPLHF. Here is the DNA: TGCGCCAGCAGCTTGACGAGGGGTCGTAGAAATTCACCCCTCCACTTT. The chain is made from TRBV5-1 and TRBJ1-6; TRBD1 is perhaps the D gene, given 5 matching bases. Between the V and J ends, shortened by 1 base and 7 bases respectively, the junction contains 15 bases. Sequences SGHRS (CDR1) and YFSETQ (CDR2) are obtained from the germline V gene. The cysteine opens and the phenylalanine closes a CDR3 of 16 amino acids. Here the CDR3 DNA is all that survives: 48 bases in frame from base 1.